This T cell receptor (beta chain) was documented in a study of blood T cell repertoires in COVID-19. Turning to the study itself: The samples span acute and convalescent COVID-19 from the United States, Italy and Spain. Sample material is recorded as cDNA or gDNA derived from T cells, B-cell-depleted T cells, or PBMCs.

V was shortened by 3 bases and J by 7 bases, with 19 bases between the two germline ends. From germline, CDR1 is SGHRS and CDR2 YFSETQ. The CDR3 runs to 15 residues. Generated by immunoSEQ multiplex PCR, the TCRdb table keeps only in-frame clones and is missing some. Of hundreds of thousands of clones listed, 88% are singletons. Those enrolled in Seattle joined during active infection and were followed longitudinally afterward. Sequencing input: peripheral blood. The TCR was taken from a woman aged 70-85 years with COVID-19, enrolled during active disease. The chain combines TRBV5-1 with TRBJ1-2; D may be TRBD1 (6 bases). The CDR3 region is CASSSTTGIEGGYTF. CDR3 nucleotide sequence: TGCGCCAGCAGCTCCACCACAGGGATTGAAGGTGGCTACACCTTC. The full variable domain, rest sourced from reference TRBV5-1 and TRBJ1-2, is KAGVTQTPRYLIKTRGQQVTLSCSPISGHRSVSWYQQTPGQGLQFLFEYFSETQRNKGNFPGRFSGRQFSNSRSEMNVSTLELGDSALYLCASSSTTGIEGGYTFGSGTRLTVV.